This T cell receptor beta chain emerged from a study of blood T cells in healthy people across ages (dated by TCRdb to about 2015). Looking at the study overall: In model experiments, template switching captured about one uniquely barcoded TCR beta cDNA molecule for every two T cells. The study measured age-related changes in TCR beta repertoire diversity using deep sequencing normalized with unique cDNA molecular identifiers. The donors were divided into four age groups: young (average around 17 years), middle-aged (roughly 42), aged (about 60) and long-lived (82). To avoid experimental bias, donors of different ages were spread randomly across the sequencing lanes. Two additional independent replicas of 1 million unique cDNA reads from the same blood draw were analyzed for two donors (one aged 18 to 30 and one aged 80 or older). Study-level results and caveats: Because donor CMV infection status was unknown, age-related changes in expanded clonotypes were potentially confounded. A strong correlation was found between observed TCR beta diversity and the percentage of naive T cells measured by flow cytometry. Estimates of total diversity based on one million sequenced T cells were considered lower bounds and underestimates. Compared with the aged group, the long-lived group had more naive CD4+ T cells, fewer expanded clones and increased TCR diversity, a pattern suggesting age selection. As age increased, observed TCR beta diversity per million T cells dropped in a roughly linear way, and a significant reduction was already evident by age 40. Bulk unsorted PBMC profiling prevented conclusive comparison of naive and antigen-experienced compartments.

Worth noting for this clonotype: Its antigen is not yet known. Per-base quality was not reported, and no clone a single base away is much larger than it.

The library was built by means of 5' RACE. The sequencer listed for this sample is Illumina HiSeq 2500. The second PCR ran for roughly 7 to 11 cycles and used a J-beta primer mix along with a sample-barcoded 5' primer. Each TCR beta cDNA molecule received a unique molecular identifier from a template-switch 5' adaptor carrying 12 random nucleotides. Each sample yielded at least 2.5 million CDR3-containing paired-end reads. The Mint cDNA synthesis kit, primed by a TRBC-specific oligonucleotide, was used to synthesize first-strand cDNA from all RNA. Following uracil-DNA glycosylase treatment, all cDNA underwent a first 18-cycle PCR with the universal primers M1SS and BC2_uni_R. Regarding the original processing steps: Normalization of each sample was performed by random selection of 1 million high-quality reads, each carrying a distinct molecular identifier. Reads with shared molecular identifiers were discarded instead of being binned into consensus sequences. MiTCR, with a Q25 quality threshold and the strictest error-elimination algorithm, was used for CDR3 identification, clonotype clustering and error correction. A nonparametric unseen species model with Euler transformation was used to estimate a lower bound on total TCR beta diversity. TCRdb handled the public reads itself, with Q25 trimming in fastp and clone calling in MiXCR, and kept productive beta chains. Entries are consolidated by CDR3 protein sequence, retaining the most common genes and DNA. The V and J calls and clone size are TCRdb's, not the authors'. The sample table lists about 1.7 million distinct CDR3 sequences, roughly 27% of them with a count of one. Roughly 8% of the sample is held by the ten biggest clonotypes.

Donors were under 40 systemically healthy Caucasian individuals from Russia aged roughly 6 to 90 years. Each donor gave 8 to 10 milliliters of peripheral blood, drawn into EDTA-treated Vacutainer tubes. Ficoll-Paque density-gradient centrifugation was used to isolate PBMCs, with at least 6.5 million per sample. Trizol reagent was used to extract total RNA from PBMCs, with at least 5 micrograms per sample. For every donor, an aliquot of PBMCs went through flow cytometry to measure the percentages of naive CD45RAhigh/CD27high T cells. Sequenced sample: blood. The receptor was derived from a woman younger than 45 in good health.

The CDR3 is CASSLASAYNEQYF. The DNA sequence reads TGCGCCAGCAGCTTGGCGTCAGCTTACAATGAGCAGTACTTC. The rearrangement joined TRBV5-1 to TRBJ2-1, with no D gene named confidently. The J call may not be correct, given that the DNA end is closer to TRBJ2-7. Via the germline V gene, CDR1 is SGHRS and CDR2 YFSETQ. Spanning cysteine to phenylalanine, the CDR3 consists of 14 amino acids. Just the 42-base CDR3 DNA is kept, in frame starting at base 1.